This T cell receptor beta chain was identified in a study of T cells in localized non-small cell lung cancer. V lost 2 bases and J 1 base, leaving 27 bases between the germline ends. The germline V gene has CDR1 SGHNT and CDR2 YENEEA. This CDR3 is built from 20 residues. Study results and caveats: Adjacent lung tissue had a median roughly 52 of the top 100 clones found in the tumor. Because sequencing included only one region (of the tumor), heterogeneity remains possible. Clonality of T cells reached its maximum in uninvolved adjacent lung, surpassing tumor.

Using immunoSEQ multiplex PCR, the repertoire was profiled, and TCRdb retains in-frame clones only, with some absent. The sample shows approximately 7,400 clones, under 25% of them seen only once. Relative to its sample, this clone is medium-sized. Antigen specificity is unknown. This sequence originates from a man aged 35 to 69 with stage III squamous cell lung carcinoma. The chain couples TRBV11-3 to TRBJ2-7; a weak D match, TRBD2 (5 bases). Sample: lung tumor tissue, taken before any cancer treatment. CDR3 DNA: TGTGCCAGCAGCTTACTCTCGATCGTTGGCGGGCGGAGCCTATCCTACGAGCAGTACTTC. It codes for CASSLLSIVGGRSLSYEQYF.